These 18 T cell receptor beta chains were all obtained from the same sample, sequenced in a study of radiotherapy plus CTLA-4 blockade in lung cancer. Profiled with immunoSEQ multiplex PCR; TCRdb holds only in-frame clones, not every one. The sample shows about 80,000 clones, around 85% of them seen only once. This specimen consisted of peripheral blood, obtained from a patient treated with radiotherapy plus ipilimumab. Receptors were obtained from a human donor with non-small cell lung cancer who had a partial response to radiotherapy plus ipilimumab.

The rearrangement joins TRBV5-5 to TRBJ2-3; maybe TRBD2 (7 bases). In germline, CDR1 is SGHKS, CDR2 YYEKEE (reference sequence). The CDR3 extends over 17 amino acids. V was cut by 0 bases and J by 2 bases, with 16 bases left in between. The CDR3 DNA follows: TGTGCCAGCAGCTTGGAGGGGGGAGGGCCGAACACAGATACGCAGTATTTT. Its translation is CASSLEGGGPNTDTQYF.

The CDR3 DNA reads as TGTGCCAGCAGCTTATCAGGGACTAATGAAAAACTGTTTTTT. Residues: CASSLSGTNEKLFF. The gene calls are TRBV5-4 and TRBJ1-4; possibly TRBD1 for D (5 bases). V was cut by 2 bases and J by 2 bases, with 7 bases left in between. Germline loops: CDR1 SGHNT, CDR2 YYREEE (reference sequence). This CDR3 has 14 residues.

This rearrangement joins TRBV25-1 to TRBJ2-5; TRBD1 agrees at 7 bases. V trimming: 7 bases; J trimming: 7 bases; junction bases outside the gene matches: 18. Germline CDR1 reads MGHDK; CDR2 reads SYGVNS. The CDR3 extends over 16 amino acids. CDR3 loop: CASNPSRDSGGGTQYF. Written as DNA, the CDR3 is TGTGCCAGCAACCCGTCCCGGGACAGCGGAGGTGGGACCCAGTACTTC. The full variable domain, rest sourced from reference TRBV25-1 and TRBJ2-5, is EADIYQTPRYLVIGTGKKITLECSQTMGHDKMYWYQQDPGMELHLIHYSYGVNSTEKGDLSSESTVSRIRTEHFPLTLESARPSHTSQYLCASNPSRDSGGGTQYFGPGTRLLVL.

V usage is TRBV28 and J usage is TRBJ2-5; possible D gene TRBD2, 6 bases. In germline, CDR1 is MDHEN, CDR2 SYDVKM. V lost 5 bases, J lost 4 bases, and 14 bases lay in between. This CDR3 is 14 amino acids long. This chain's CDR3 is CASSPGGAGETQYF. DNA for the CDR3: TGTGCCAGCAGTCCGGGCGGGGCCGGAGAGACCCAGTACTTC.

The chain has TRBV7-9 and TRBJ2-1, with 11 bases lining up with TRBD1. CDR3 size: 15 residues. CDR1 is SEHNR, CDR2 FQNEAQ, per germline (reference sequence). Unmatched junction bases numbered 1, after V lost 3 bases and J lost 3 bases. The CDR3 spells CASSLGQGDYNEQFF. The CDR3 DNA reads TGTGCCAGCAGCTTGGGACAGGGGGACTACAATGAGCAGTTCTTC.

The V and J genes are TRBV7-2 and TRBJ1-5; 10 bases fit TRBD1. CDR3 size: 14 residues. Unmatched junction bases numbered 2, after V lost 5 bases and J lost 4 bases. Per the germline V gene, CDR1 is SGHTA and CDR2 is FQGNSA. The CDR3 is CASSPDRGNQPQHF. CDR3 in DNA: TGTGCCAGCAGCCCGGACAGGGGGAATCAGCCCCAGCATTTT.

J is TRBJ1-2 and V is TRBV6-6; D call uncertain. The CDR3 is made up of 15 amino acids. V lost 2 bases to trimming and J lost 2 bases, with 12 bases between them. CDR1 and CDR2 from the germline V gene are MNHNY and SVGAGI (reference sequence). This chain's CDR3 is CASSYPVSENYGYTF. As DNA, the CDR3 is TGTGCCAGCAGTTACCCCGTTAGCGAGAACTATGGCTACACCTTC.

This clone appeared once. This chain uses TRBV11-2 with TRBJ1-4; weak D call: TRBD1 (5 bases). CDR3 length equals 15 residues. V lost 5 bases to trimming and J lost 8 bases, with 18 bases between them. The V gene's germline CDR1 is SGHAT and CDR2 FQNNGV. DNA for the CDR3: TGTGCCAGCAGCCATACAGGACTTGGAGGGGAAAAACTGTTTTTT. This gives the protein CASSHTGLGGEKLFF.

The CDR3 region has the DNA TGTGCCAGCAGAACCACCCGACTAGAATTGGCCACCGGGGAGCTGTTTTTT. This encodes CASRTTRLELATGELFF. The V call is TRBV27, the J call TRBJ2-2, with a weak D call TRBD2 (6 bases). Trimming pared 6 bases from V and 4 bases from J, leaving 21 bases between. CDR1 is MNHEY and CDR2 is SMNVEV in the germline V gene (reference sequence). This CDR3 comprises 17 residues.

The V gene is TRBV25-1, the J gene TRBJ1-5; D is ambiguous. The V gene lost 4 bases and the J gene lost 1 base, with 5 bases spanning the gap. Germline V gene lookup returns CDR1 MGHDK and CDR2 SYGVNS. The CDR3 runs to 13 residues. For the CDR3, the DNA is TGTGCCAGCAGTGCCGGGAGCAATCAGCCCCAGCATTTT. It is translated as CASSAGSNQPQHF.

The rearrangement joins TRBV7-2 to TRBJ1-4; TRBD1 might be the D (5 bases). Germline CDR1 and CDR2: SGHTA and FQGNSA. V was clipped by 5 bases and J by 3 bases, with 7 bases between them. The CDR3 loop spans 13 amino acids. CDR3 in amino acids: CASSPGANEKLFF. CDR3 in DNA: TGTGCCAGCAGCCCGGGGGCTAATGAAAAACTGTTTTTT.

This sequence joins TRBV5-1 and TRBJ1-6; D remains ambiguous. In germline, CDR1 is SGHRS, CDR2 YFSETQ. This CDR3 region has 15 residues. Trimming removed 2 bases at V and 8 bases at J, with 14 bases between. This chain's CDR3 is CASSLYTLSDSPLHF. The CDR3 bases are TGCGCCAGCAGCTTATACACCCTTTCAGATTCACCCCTCCACTTT.

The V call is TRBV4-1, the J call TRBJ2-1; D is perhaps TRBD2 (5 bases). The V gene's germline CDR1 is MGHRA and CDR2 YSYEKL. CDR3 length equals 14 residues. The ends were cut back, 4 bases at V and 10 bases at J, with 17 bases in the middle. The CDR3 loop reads CASSPAGFSSEQFF. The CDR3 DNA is TGCGCCAGCAGCCCGGCGGGTTTCTCCTCCGAGCAGTTCTTC.

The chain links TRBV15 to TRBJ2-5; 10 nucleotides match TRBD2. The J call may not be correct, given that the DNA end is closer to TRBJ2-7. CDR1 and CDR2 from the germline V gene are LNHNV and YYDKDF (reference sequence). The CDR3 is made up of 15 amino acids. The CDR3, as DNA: TGTGCCACCAGCAGAGGAGGACTAGCGGTGTACGAGCAGTACTTC. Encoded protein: CATSRGGLAVYEQYF.

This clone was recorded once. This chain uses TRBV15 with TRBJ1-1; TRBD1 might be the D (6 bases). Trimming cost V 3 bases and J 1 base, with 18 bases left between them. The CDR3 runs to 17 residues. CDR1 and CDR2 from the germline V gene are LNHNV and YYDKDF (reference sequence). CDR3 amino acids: CATSRAGGGKGNTEAFF. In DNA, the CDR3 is TGTGCCACCAGCAGGGCCGGCGGGGGCAAAGGGAACACTGAAGCTTTCTTT.

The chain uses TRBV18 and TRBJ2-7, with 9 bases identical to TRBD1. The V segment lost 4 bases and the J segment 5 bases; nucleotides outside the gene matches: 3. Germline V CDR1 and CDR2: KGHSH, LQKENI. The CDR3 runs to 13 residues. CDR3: CASSRDRADEQYF. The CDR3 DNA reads TGTGCCAGCTCACGGGACAGGGCCGACGAGCAGTACTTC.

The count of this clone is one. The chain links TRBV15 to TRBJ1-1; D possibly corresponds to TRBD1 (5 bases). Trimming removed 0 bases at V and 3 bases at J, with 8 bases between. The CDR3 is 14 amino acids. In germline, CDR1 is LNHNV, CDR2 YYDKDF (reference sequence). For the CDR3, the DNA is TGTGCCACCAGCAGAGATGAAGGGGACACTGAAGCTTTCTTT. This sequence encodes CATSRDEGDTEAFF.

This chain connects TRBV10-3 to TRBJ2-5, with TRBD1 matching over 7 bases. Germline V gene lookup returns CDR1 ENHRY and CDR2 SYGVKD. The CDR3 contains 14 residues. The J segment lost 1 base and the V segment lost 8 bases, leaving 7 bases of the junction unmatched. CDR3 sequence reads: CAIGGQTAQETQYF. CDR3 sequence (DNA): TGTGCCATCGGGGGACAGACCGCCCAAGAGACCCAGTACTTC.